This T cell receptor (beta chain) was profiled in a study of CD8 T cells in Susac syndrome. Random hexamers were used to reverse transcribe an amount of about 0.5 to 1 ug RNA. TCRdb itself ran the immunoSEQ multiplex PCR reads through MiXCR, one entry per CDR3 protein. Here the sample spans about 150,000 distinct CDR3 sequences, under 95% being singletons. Germline CDR1 and CDR2: KGHSH and LQKENI. V lost 5 bases and J lost 1, with 5 bases in between. The CDR3 consists of 12 residues. The rearrangement joins TRBV18 to TRBJ1-1; D ambiguous. The sequence was collected from a human donor in good health. Sequences were obtained from CD4+ T cells from PBMCs. CDR3 amino acids: CASSTANTEAFF. In DNA form, the CDR3 reads TGTGCCAGCTCAACAGCGAACACTGAAGCTTTCTTT. The whole variable domain, remainder taken from reference TRBV18 and TRBJ1-1, is NAGVMQNPRHLVRRRGQEARLRCSPMKGHSHVYWYRQLPEEGLKFMVYLQKENIIDESGMPKERFSAEFPKEGPSILRIQQVVRGDSAAYFCASSTANTEAFFGQGTRLTVV.